This is a list of T cell receptor beta chains from one sample in a study of cytomegalovirus exposure and HLA in healthy donors. The table came from immunoSEQ multiplex PCR; TCRdb's copy has only in-frame clones and leaves some out. Altogether about 97,000 clones are present, roughly two thirds being singletons, with the ten largest covering more than 3%. Sequences were obtained from PBMCs. These receptors were collected from a man between 40 and 49 years old in good health and CMV-seronegative. The CDR3 runs from the conserved cysteine through the conserved F or W. The D gene is left open where the match is weak.

TRBJ2-1 | TRBV11-2 | TRBD1 | 14 | CASRRDRASREQFF
TRBJ1-5 | TRBV4-3 | . | 14 | CASSQAWRNQPQHF
TRBJ1-2 | TRBV6-5 | . | 13 | CASSHRVFYGYTF
TRBJ1-2 | TRBV20-1 | . | 11 | CSARQGSGYTF
TRBJ2-3 | TRBV2 | TRBD1 | 17 | CASSDETWDRATDTQYF
TRBJ1-4 | TRBV4-3 | . | 16 | CASSRLEANPNEKLFF
TRBJ2-7 | TRBV4-3 | . | 14 | CASSQIGVENEQYF
TRBJ2-3 | TRBV7-2 | . | 14 | CASSYPGRTDTQYF
. | TRBV9 | . | 16 | CASSANTATGIYEQYF
TRBJ2-7 | TRBV7-2 | . | 16 | CASSLSGSDRSYEQYF
TRBJ2-7 | TRBV13 | TRBD2 | 14 | CASSPTSGSYEQYF
TRBJ2-3 | TRBV18 | . | 13 | CASSVQGGDTQYF
TRBJ2-1 | TRBV2 | TRBD2 | 15 | CASSELAGGYNEQFF
TRBJ2-7 | TRBV6-5 | . | 14 | CASKVGQEAYEQYF
TRBJ2-5 | TRBV7-2 | TRBD2 | 19 | CASSRPRTSGAGYQETQYF
TRBJ1-6 | TRBV15 | . | 15 | CATSAAPGDRSPLHF
TRBJ1-1 | TRBV5-4 | . | 16 | CASSQDRYDMNTEAFF
TRBJ2-7 | TRBV7-2 | TRBD1 | 14 | CASSQQQGFGEQYF
TRBJ1-1 | TRBV4-1 | . | 15 | CASSQPTALNTEAFF
TRBJ2-7 | TRBV6-5 | . | 13 | CASSYQVSYEQYF
TRBJ2-3 | TRBV27 | . | 13 | CASSFWESDTQYF
TRBJ2-1 | TRBV12-5 | TRBD2 | 16 | CASGLVPSGGANEQFF
TRBJ1-3 | TRBV29-1 | . | 16 | CSVEKTGLDSGNTIYF
TRBJ1-6 | TRBV19 | . | 13 | CASSTVVDSPLHF
TRBJ2-3 | TRBV4-2 | . | 15 | CASSPVGTNTDTQYF
TRBJ2-6 | TRBV2 | . | 16 | CASSDGLGHRANVLTF
TRBJ1-2 | TRBV27 | TRBD1 | 15 | CASSSGQGPYYGYTF
TRBJ2-1 | TRBV28 | TRBD1 | 16 | CASSYYRGRSYNEQFF
TRBJ2-5 | TRBV6-6 | . | 15 | CASSRLGTSQETQYF
TRBJ1-2 | TRBV10-3 | . | 16 | CAISVSVNRGAYGYTF
TRBJ2-1 | TRBV4-1 | . | 14 | CASSQDITYNEQFF
TRBJ2-7 | TRBV2 | . | 14 | CASIAALASYEQYF
TRBJ2-6 | TRBV4-1 | . | 15 | CASSVEGGGTNVLTF
TRBJ2-1 | TRBV27 | . | 15 | CASSSVRFGVTEQFF
TRBJ1-2 | TRBV5-1 | . | 13 | CASRAEAIGGYTF
TRBJ2-1 | TRBV5-6 | . | 15 | CASRPRLSSYNEQFF
TRBJ2-5 | TRBV15 | . | 14 | CATSTLGQLGTQYF